The 17 T cell receptor beta chains reported below all come from one sample, sequenced in a study of blood T cells in healthy people across ages. A sample-barcoded 5' primer and a J-beta primer mix were used in a second PCR of roughly 6 to 11 cycles. A single record per CDR3 protein comes from TCRdb applying MiXCR to the 5' RACE reads. The table includes about 970,000 distinct CDR3 sequences, just over 50% detected once. Sequencing input: blood. The receptors shown here come from a woman aged 55 to 70 in good health.

This clonotype was counted a few times. The rearrangement uses TRBV28 and TRBJ2-7, with D tentatively TRBD2 (6 bases). The CDR3 totals 13 residues. V gave up 6 bases and J gave up 2 bases, with 11 bases separating them. CDR1 and CDR2 (germline): MDHEN, SYDVKM. The CDR3 is CASSMTGAYEQYF. The CDR3, as DNA: TGTGCCAGCAGCATGACGGGGGCCTACGAGCAGTACTTC.

This rearrangement joins TRBV6-1 to TRBJ2-7; possibly TRBD2 for D (5 bases). The tail of the sequence fits TRBJ2-5 better, so the J call may be wrong. The CDR3 contains 12 residues. CDR1 and CDR2 from the germline V gene are MNHNS and SASEGT. The CDR3 DNA reads TGTGCCAGCAATGGGGAGATAGAGACCCAGTACTTC. This gives the protein CASNGEIETQYF.

The chain uses TRBV3-1 and TRBJ2-2; D may be TRBD2 (6 bases). Germline V gene lookup returns CDR1 LGHDT and CDR2 YNNKEL (reference sequence). This CDR3 is 16 amino acids long. Trimming stripped 1 base from V and 5 bases from J, with 14 bases between. CDR3 region: CASSQGTPSGTGELFF. DNA of the CDR3: TGTGCCAGCAGCCAAGGGACGCCCAGCGGGACCGGGGAGCTGTTTTTT.

The rearrangement links TRBV6-4 to TRBJ2-7; 7 bases match TRBD2. Germline CDR1 and CDR2: MRHNA and SNTAGT. The CDR3 has 16 amino acids. Trimming cost V 6 bases and J 0 bases; bases outside gene matches: 11. CDR3 loop: CASRDETASGSYEQYF. In DNA form, the CDR3 reads TGTGCCAGCAGGGACGAAACCGCTAGCGGCTCCTACGAGCAGTACTTC.

The sample holds a few counts of this clonotype. This chain uses TRBV6-5 with TRBJ2-5; D not certain. The end of the DNA aligns better with TRBJ2-7, so the J call may be wrong. The germline CDR1 and CDR2 sequences are MNHEY and SVGAGI. The CDR3 totals 13 residues. For the CDR3, the DNA is TGTGCCAGCAGCCTTTTCTTCAACTACGAGCAGTACTTC. Translation: CASSLFFNYEQYF.

The chain has TRBV20-1 and TRBJ2-7; no firm D call. Trimming removed 2 bases at V and 6 bases at J, with 23 bases between. Germline V gene data show CDR1 as DFQATT and CDR2 as SNEGSKA (reference sequence). The CDR3 is made up of 16 amino acids. In DNA form, the CDR3 reads TGCAGTGCTAGATCCCGGAGTGAACTGCTTCTCTCCGAGCAGTACTTC. Its translation: CSARSRSELLLSEQYF.

The gene calls are TRBV28 and TRBJ2-7, with D hard to call. Deletions cut 6 bases from V and 0 bases from J, with 9 bases between. This CDR3 region has 13 residues. The germline gives CDR1 MDHEN, CDR2 SYDVKM. As DNA, the CDR3 is TGTGCCAGCAGAAAAAGTAGCTCCTACGAGCAGTACTTC. This sequence encodes CASRKSSSYEQYF.

This chain uses TRBV7-2 with TRBJ1-2; D is ambiguous. The CDR3 sequence is 12 residues long. CDR1 is SGHTA, CDR2 FQGNSA, per germline. Trimming removed 5 bases from V and 8 bases from J, with 12 bases in between. The CDR3 bases are TGTGCCAGCAGCCTCACGCCGCTGGGCTACACCTTC. Protein sequence: CASSLTPLGYTF. Together with reference TRBV7-2 and TRBJ1-2, the CDR3 gives the full variable domain: GAGVSQSPSNKVTEKGKDVELRCDPISGHTALYWYRQSLGQGLEFLIYFQGNSAPDKSGLPSDRFSAERTGGSVSTLTIQRTQQEDSAVYLCASSLTPLGYTFGSGTRLTVV.

The chain employs TRBV7-8 and TRBJ1-2, with D possibly TRBD1 on 5 matching bases. CDR1 SGHVS and CDR2 FQNEAQ come from the germline V gene. The V and J ends lost 5 bases and 2 bases respectively, with 12 bases between them. This CDR3 is built from 14 residues. The CDR3 DNA is TGTGCCAGCAGCGCGACAGTCTCCAACTATGGCTACACCTTC. It is translated as CASSATVSNYGYTF. The whole variable domain, filled in from reference TRBV7-8 and TRBJ1-2, reads GAGVSQSPRYKVAKRGQDVALRCDPISGHVSLFWYQQALGQGPEFLTYFQNEAQLDKSGLPSDRFFAERPEGSVSTLKIQRTQQEDSAVYLCASSATVSNYGYTFGSGTRLTVV.

This clonotype has only one observation. The chain couples TRBV6-5 to TRBJ2-1; perhaps TRBD1 as D (6 bases). CDR1 is MNHEY and CDR2 is SVGAGI in the germline V gene. Trimming shortened V by 4 bases and J by 8 bases, and 18 bases separated the two germline ends. This CDR3 has 15 amino acids. This CDR3 reads CASSSGRGFVDEQFF. The DNA for the CDR3 is TGTGCCAGCAGTTCGGGCAGGGGCTTTGTGGATGAGCAGTTCTTC.

This clonotype was detected once. V is TRBV7-2 and J is TRBJ2-1; TRBD1 is a possible D gene (6 bases). Between the trimmed V and J ends, which lost 2 bases and 4 bases, there was a span of 12 bases. Germline CDR1 and CDR2: SGHTA and FQGNSA. CDR3 length: 15 amino acids. CDR3 region: CASSLSYGQYNEQFF. CDR3 bases: TGTGCCAGCAGCTTAAGTTACGGACAGTACAATGAGCAGTTCTTC.

This clonotype came up a few times. V is TRBV18 and J is TRBJ2-5; D is unresolved. Germline V gene lookup returns CDR1 KGHSH and CDR2 LQKENI. V dropped 2 bases and J dropped 0 bases, with 7 bases sitting between them. This CDR3 spans 14 amino acids. The chain's CDR3 is CASSPSRNQETQYF. DNA for the CDR3: TGTGCCAGCTCACCATCAAGGAACCAAGAGACCCAGTACTTC.

The rearrangement joins TRBV15 to TRBJ1-4; D call uncertain. The CDR3 totals 14 residues. CDR1 and CDR2 (germline): LNHNV, YYDKDF (reference sequence). The germline V and J ends were trimmed by 0 bases and 7 bases, with 9 bases remaining between them. CDR3 sequence (DNA): TGTGCCACCAGCAGAGATCTGGGAGGTGAAAAACTGTTTTTT. Its protein is CATSRDLGGEKLFF. The full variable domain, completed using reference TRBV15 and TRBJ1-4, is DAMVIQNPRYQVTQFGKPVTLSCSQTLNHNVMYWYQQKSSQAPKLLFHYYDKDFNNEADTPDNFQSRRPNTSFCFLDIRSPGLGDTAMYLCATSRDLGGEKLFFGSGTQLSVL.

This rearrangement joins TRBV2 to TRBJ2-5, with 10 bases aligning to TRBD1. The germline V gene has CDR1 SNHLY and CDR2 FYNNEI. V dropped 6 bases and J dropped 5; count of bases not matched to a gene: 6. The CDR3 runs to 14 residues. The CDR3 spells CASRKTGGEETQYF. CDR3 bases: TGTGCCAGCAGAAAGACAGGGGGCGAGGAGACCCAGTACTTC.

The chain is built from TRBV7-2 and TRBJ2-7; D remains unclear. TRBJ2-5 matches the DNA end more closely, so the J call is doubtful. The germline V gene has CDR1 SGHTA and CDR2 FQGNSA. The CDR3 covers 14 residues. For the CDR3, the DNA is TGTGCCAGCAGCTTAGATCGGTCCCAAGAGACCCAGTACTTC. It is translated as CASSLDRSQETQYF.

The V gene is TRBV4-2, the J gene TRBJ2-3; 11 bases are a match to TRBD2. Germline V gene lookup returns CDR1 LGHNA and CDR2 YNFKEQ. V dropped 1 base and J dropped 5; count of bases not matched to a gene: 5. The CDR3 extends over 16 amino acids. The CDR3 spells CASSQGLAGNIDTQYF. In DNA form, the CDR3 reads TGTGCCAGCAGCCAAGGACTAGCGGGGAACATAGATACGCAGTATTTT.

This clonotype occurred a few times. The gene calls are TRBV3-1 and TRBJ2-3; D may be TRBD2 (5 bases). The CDR3 has 15 amino acids. Trimming stripped 1 base from V and 3 bases from J, with 11 bases between. Germline values: CDR1 LGHDT, CDR2 YNNKEL (reference sequence). CDR3 sequence reads: CASSQGRTGTDTQYF. Here the CDR3 DNA reads TGTGCCAGCAGCCAAGGGAGGACGGGGACAGATACGCAGTATTTT.